One and the same sample provided the 28 T cell receptor beta chains below, sequenced in a study of T cells after yellow fever vaccination. TCRdb used MiXCR to reprocess the 5' RACE reads, holding one entry per CDR3 protein. The repertoire holds 450,000 to 600,000 distinct CDR3 sequences, about a sixth seen once, with roughly 17% in the top ten. Sequencing used PBMCs, obtained 5 days after the first yellow fever vaccination. The receptors were sampled from a man between 18 and 35 years old who received the YFV17D yellow fever vaccine.

This clonotype was recorded a few times. V is TRBV28 and J is TRBJ2-7, with D unresolved. Germline lookup yields CDR1 MDHEN and CDR2 SYDVKM. Trimming took 7 bases from V and 5 from J, leaving 9 bases between them. The CDR3 is 11 amino acids. CDR3 sequence (DNA): TGTGCCAGCAAGAGGAACGACGAGCAGTACGTC. Translated: CASKRNDEQYV.

This chain uses TRBV4-1 with TRBJ2-5; TRBD1 matches 9 bases. This CDR3 contains 15 residues. Germline CDR1 and CDR2: MGHRA and YSYEKL. V trimming: 3 bases; J trimming: 5 bases; junction bases outside the gene matches: 7. The CDR3 DNA reads as TGCGCCAGCAGCCACCTTACAGGGGGCCTGGAGACCCAGTACTTC. Its protein is CASSHLTGGLETQYF.

Only a few counts were recorded for this clonotype. The gene calls are TRBV3-1 and TRBJ2-5; D gene ambiguous. This CDR3 spans 13 amino acids. Germline CDR1 and CDR2: LGHDT and YNNKEL (reference sequence). V was shortened by 4 bases and J by 4 bases, with 10 bases between the two germline ends. This CDR3 reads CASSLTVGETQYF. CDR3 DNA: TGTGCCAGCAGCCTCACAGTCGGAGAGACCCAGTACTTC.

This rearrangement joins TRBV4-3 to TRBJ2-5; 7 bases fit TRBD2. There are 15 residues in the CDR3. The ends lost 0 bases at V and 5 bases at J; junction bases unmatched: 6. CDR1 and CDR2 from the germline V gene are LGHNA and YSLEER. In DNA, the CDR3 is TGCGCCAGCAGCCAAGATTGGGCGGGGGATGAGACCCAGTACTTC. It codes for CASSQDWAGDETQYF.

This clonotype appeared a few times. The V call is TRBV15, the J call TRBJ2-1, with unresolved D. Germline values: CDR1 LNHNV, CDR2 YYDKDF (reference sequence). Trimming pared 4 bases from V and 4 bases from J, leaving 17 bases between. This CDR3 spans 16 amino acids. The CDR3, as DNA: TGTGCCACCAGCACGTCAGAGTGGACGCAATACAATGAGCAGTTCTTC. This translates into CATSTSEWTQYNEQFF.

J is TRBJ2-7 and V is TRBV19; D unclear. Trimming stripped 8 bases from V and 0 bases from J, with 17 bases between. Germline V lookup: CDR1 LNHDA, CDR2 SQIVND (reference sequence). The CDR3 extends over 15 amino acids. The CDR3 region is CASSPGPWSSYEQYF. The CDR3 DNA is TGTGCCAGTTCCCCAGGCCCTTGGAGCTCCTACGAGCAGTACTTC.

This chain connects TRBV5-4 to TRBJ2-1; 9 bases agree with TRBD2. CDR3 length: 15 amino acids. Germline V gene lookup returns CDR1 SGHNT and CDR2 YYREEE (reference sequence). The J segment lost 8 bases and the V segment lost 2 bases, leaving 8 bases of the junction unmatched. CDR3 DNA sequence: TGTGCCAGCAGCTTTGAGCTAGCGGGGTTGTATGAGCAGTTCTTC. Amino acid sequence: CASSFELAGLYEQFF. The whole variable domain, remainder taken from reference TRBV5-4 and TRBJ2-1, is ETGVTQSPTHLIKTRGQQVTLRCSSQSGHNTVSWYQQALGQGPQFIFQYYREEENGRGNFPPRFSGLQFPNYSSELNVNALELDDSALYLCASSFELAGLYEQFFGPGTRLTVL.

The rearrangement uses TRBV6-5 and TRBJ2-7, with D hard to call. The CDR3 runs to 13 residues. V lost 2 bases and J 0 bases, leaving 5 bases between the germline ends. Germline CDR1 reads MNHEY; CDR2 reads SVGAGI. This chain's CDR3 is CASSYAYSYEQYF. For the CDR3, the DNA is TGTGCCAGCAGTTACGCGTACTCCTACGAGCAGTACTTC.

This clonotype was recorded a few times. V and J are TRBV7-9 and TRBJ2-7; 12 bases line up with TRBD1. This CDR3 spans 15 amino acids. V lost 6 bases, J lost 5 bases, and 8 bases stayed unmatched. Germline V gene lookup returns CDR1 SEHNR and CDR2 FQNEAQ (reference sequence). CDR3 DNA sequence: TGTGCCAGCAGATCCCCGGGACAGGGGGCCCACGAGCAGTACTTC. Its translation: CASRSPGQGAHEQYF.

The J gene is TRBJ1-1, the V gene TRBV20-1; D gene unclear. This CDR3 contains 13 residues. V was trimmed by 2 bases and J by 0 bases, leaving 7 bases between them. From germline, CDR1 is DFQATT and CDR2 SNEGSKA (reference sequence). In DNA form, the CDR3 reads TGCAGTGCTAGACCCACAGTGAACACTGAAGCTTTCTTT. This sequence encodes CSARPTVNTEAFF.

A few counts support this clonotype. This chain joins TRBV6-5 and TRBJ2-7, with D possibly matching TRBD2 (5 bases). The CDR3 consists of 15 residues. The germline CDR1 and CDR2 sequences are MNHEY and SVGAGI. The V gene lost 0 bases and the J gene lost 2 bases, with 11 bases spanning the gap. CDR3 in DNA: TGTGCCAGCAGTTACTCGAGGGAGTTTACCTACGAGCAGTACTTC. Translation: CASSYSREFTYEQYF.

The rearrangement uses TRBV18 and TRBJ1-4, with D unclear. The germline V and J ends were trimmed by 2 bases and 4 bases, with 11 bases remaining between them. Germline CDR1 KGHSH, CDR2 LQKENI. There are 15 residues in the CDR3. The CDR3 coding sequence is TGTGCCAGCTCACCAATCGGCGGACTTAATGAAAAACTGTTTTTT. Translated, it gives CASSPIGGLNEKLFF.

The rearrangement uses TRBV5-4 and TRBJ2-7; weak D call: TRBD2 (6 bases). CDR1 and CDR2 from the germline V gene are SGHNT and YYREEE (reference sequence). This CDR3 has 15 residues. The ends were cut back, 4 bases at V and 5 bases at J, with 19 bases in the middle. The CDR3 loop reads CASSHPGTPAHEQYF. The CDR3 region has the DNA TGTGCCAGCAGCCACCCCGGGACTCCTGCCCACGAGCAGTACTTC.

The chain is built from TRBV4-2 and TRBJ1-1; D is uncertain. The ends were cut back, 1 base at V and 5 bases at J, with 5 bases in the middle. Germline V lookup: CDR1 LGHNA, CDR2 YNFKEQ. This CDR3 contains 12 residues. This chain's CDR3 is CASSQASTEAFF. The CDR3 DNA reads TGTGCCAGCAGCCAAGCATCGACTGAAGCTTTCTTT.

J is TRBJ1-2 and V is TRBV5-1, with 7 bases fitting TRBD1. The germline V gene encodes CDR1 SGHRS and CDR2 YFSETQ. This CDR3 spans 15 amino acids. V lost 2 bases and J lost 4; bases outside the gene matches: 8. The CDR3: CASSLETGTLYGYTF. Here the CDR3 DNA reads TGCGCCAGCAGCTTAGAGACAGGGACCCTCTATGGCTACACCTTC.

The genes are TRBV20-1 and TRBJ2-1; 11 bases line up with TRBD2. Germline V CDR1 and CDR2: DFQATT, SNEGSKA (reference sequence). Unmatched junction bases numbered 6, after V lost 1 base and J lost 4 bases. The CDR3 loop spans 16 amino acids. The CDR3 region has the DNA TGCAGTGCTAGAGTGCGGCTAGCGGGGGGATACAATGAGCAGTTCTTC. This sequence encodes CSARVRLAGGYNEQFF.

This clonotype was seen a handful of times. The genes are TRBV12-3 or TRBV12-4 and TRBJ1-1; D may be TRBD1 (6 bases). Trimming removed 8 bases from V and 8 bases from J, with 24 bases in between. The CDR3 contains 15 residues. CDR3 amino acids: CASRGRDTIQSEAFF. The CDR3 DNA sequence: TGTGCCAGCCGAGGACGGGACACCATTCAGTCGGAAGCTTTCTTT.

This clonotype has more than one count but fewer than ten. This chain links TRBV7-9 with TRBJ1-1, with D unclear. The germline V and J ends were trimmed by 3 bases and 0 bases, with 8 bases remaining between them. From germline, CDR1 is SEHNR and CDR2 FQNEAQ (reference sequence). This CDR3 region has 14 residues. CDR3: CASSFTALNTEAFF. The CDR3 region has the DNA TGTGCCAGCAGCTTTACGGCTTTGAACACTGAAGCTTTCTTT.

The sample holds a few counts of this clonotype. This sequence joins TRBV6-1 and TRBJ1-2; no definite D call. CDR1 is MNHNS and CDR2 is SASEGT in the germline V gene. CDR3 length: 15 residues. Trimming pared 7 bases from V and 0 bases from J, leaving 15 bases between. The CDR3 protein is CASMREAYSNYGYTF. CDR3 sequence (DNA): TGTGCCAGCATGAGGGAGGCCTACTCTAACTATGGCTACACCTTC.

This clonotype appeared a few times. The V and J genes are TRBV12-3 or TRBV12-4 and TRBJ2-3, with 10 bases matching TRBD2. There are 17 residues in the CDR3. The V gene end was trimmed by 6 bases and the J gene end by 2 bases; junction bases not matched to a gene: 11. The CDR3, as DNA: TGTGCCAGCAGCTTTGGCAGGCTAGCGGGGGTCACAGATACGCAGTATTTT. Translating it yields CASSFGRLAGVTDTQYF.

This clonotype appeared a few times. The chain employs TRBV19 and TRBJ2-7; D gene uncertain. In germline, CDR1 is LNHDA, CDR2 SQIVND (reference sequence). Trimming took 6 bases from V and 0 from J, leaving 15 bases between them. This CDR3 contains 15 residues. The CDR3 reads CASSLGGLHSYEQYF. Here the CDR3 DNA reads TGTGCCAGTAGCCTCGGTGGGCTTCACTCCTACGAGCAGTACTTC.

The chain uses TRBV4-2 and TRBJ1-6; no reliable D call. From germline, CDR1 is LGHNA and CDR2 YNFKEQ. Trimming stripped 1 base from V and 9 bases from J, with 10 bases between. This CDR3 has 14 amino acids. CDR3 nucleotide sequence: TGTGCCAGCAGCCAAGGAGCGGCGGGTTCACCCCTCCACTTT. Residues: CASSQGAAGSPLHF.

This clonotype was recorded a few times. The chain uses TRBV4-3 and TRBJ2-1; D possibly corresponds to TRBD1 (6 bases). Germline V gene lookup returns CDR1 LGHNA and CDR2 YSLEER. The CDR3 covers 15 residues. Trimming left V 0 bases short and J 2 bases short, with 8 bases between. The CDR3 region has the DNA TGCGCCAGCAGCCAAGAGGGGGCGGCCTACAATGAGCAGTTCTTC. Translated, it gives CASSQEGAAYNEQFF.

There are a few counts of this clonotype. The V and J genes are TRBV7-2 and TRBJ2-1; possible D gene TRBD1, 5 bases. V was shortened by 1 base and J by 0 bases, with 10 bases between the two germline ends. Germline-derived CDR1 and CDR2 are SGHTA and FQGNSA. CDR3 length: 16 amino acids. DNA of the CDR3: TGTGCCAGCAGCTTAGACAGGTTGAGCTCCTACAATGAGCAGTTCTTC. Its protein product is CASSLDRLSSYNEQFF.

The CDR3 nucleotides read TGTGCCAGCAGCCAACGGACAGGGGACTCCTACGAGCAGTACTTC. Encoded protein: CASSQRTGDSYEQYF. The chain links TRBV4-2 to TRBJ2-7; 9 nucleotides align to TRBD1. The CDR3 runs to 15 residues. V was clipped by 2 bases and J by 0 bases; unmatched bases: 2. CDR1 is LGHNA and CDR2 is YNFKEQ in the germline V gene.

This clonotype was detected only a few times. V and J are TRBV7-2 and TRBJ2-5, with D maybe TRBD1 (6 bases). Germline V gives CDR1 SGHTA, CDR2 FQGNSA. This CDR3 contains 15 residues. V lost 6 bases and J lost 5, with 19 bases in between. The CDR3 coding sequence is TGTGCCAGCAGTCAGAACAGGGTAGGAAGGGAGACCCAGTACTTC. Encoded protein: CASSQNRVGRETQYF.

The chain carries TRBV5-6 and TRBJ2-2; tentative D call: TRBD1 (5 bases). Germline V gives CDR1 SGHDT, CDR2 YYEEEE. Trimming took off 2 bases at V and 2 bases at J, with 13 bases between the two ends. The CDR3 length is 16 residues. The CDR3: CASSFRQRGNTGELFF. CDR3 bases: TGTGCCAGCAGCTTCCGACAAAGGGGAAACACCGGGGAGCTGTTTTTT.

J is TRBJ2-5 and V is TRBV19; 9 positions match TRBD1. Unmatched junction bases numbered 4, after V lost 3 bases and J lost 5 bases. The CDR3 sequence is 14 residues long. Germline-derived CDR1 and CDR2 are LNHDA and SQIVND (reference sequence). The CDR3 reads CASSMGQGPETQYF. CDR3 DNA sequence: TGTGCCAGTAGTATGGGACAGGGCCCTGAGACCCAGTACTTC. Complete variable domain (other parts from reference TRBV19 and TRBJ2-5): DGGITQSPKYLFRKEGQNVTLSCEQNLNHDAMYWYRQDPGQGLRLIYYSQIVNDFQKGDIAEGYSVSREKKESFPLTVTSAQKNPTAFYLCASSMGQGPETQYFGPGTRLLVL.